These 3 T cell receptor beta chains were all obtained from the same sample, sequenced in a study of cytomegalovirus exposure and HLA in healthy donors. PCR amplification relied on 60 Vbeta primers (plus 13 Jbeta primers). The data were produced by immunoSEQ multiplex PCR, yet TCRdb's version contains in-frame clones alone and is incomplete. The sample yields approximately 42,000 clones, of which the top ten take up 6.5% to 10%. The specimen sequenced was PBMCs. The receptor set was obtained from a male donor in good health and CMV-seronegative.

The chain is built from TRBV6-6 and TRBJ1-5; 8 nucleotides line up with TRBD1. Germline V CDR1 and CDR2: MNHNY, SVGAGI (reference sequence). J gave up 9 bases and V 5 bases, and 12 bases lay outside the gene matches. This CDR3 contains 15 residues. CDR3 in DNA: TGTGCCAGCAGTCCGGGACAGGCGCGCGTTGGGCCCCAGCATTTT. Its protein product is CASSPGQARVGPQHF.

This chain's CDR3 is CASSPIGSSGNTIYF. The CDR3 DNA reads TGTGCCAGCAGCCCTATTGGGAGCTCTGGAAACACCATATATTTT. This chain joins TRBV7-9 and TRBJ1-3, with D unresolved. The CDR3 totals 15 residues. The V and J ends lost 5 bases and 0 bases respectively, with 11 bases between them. Germline values: CDR1 SEHNR, CDR2 FQNEAQ (reference sequence). The full variable domain, in which reference TRBV7-9 and TRBJ1-3 provide the parts outside the CDR3, is DTGVSQNPRHKITKRGQNVTFRCDPISEHNRLYWYRQTLGQGPEFLTYFQNEAQLEKSRLLSDRFSAERPKGSFSTLEIQRTEQGDSAMYLCASSPIGSSGNTIYFGEGSWLTVV.

V and J are TRBV5-1 and TRBJ2-2; the match to TRBD2 covers 10 bases. The germline V gene has CDR1 SGHRS and CDR2 YFSETQ. This CDR3 region has 14 residues. V lost 0 bases, J lost 8 bases, and 1 base stayed unmatched. CDR3 sequence: CASSLELAGGELFF. The CDR3 DNA reads as TGCGCCAGCAGCTTGGAACTAGCGGGAGGGGAGCTGTTTTTT.